One sample yielded the 6 T cell receptor beta chains listed below, sequenced in a study of T cells expressing NK-cell markers. TCRdb reanalyzed the 5' RACE reads, giving one entry per CDR3 protein sequence and no DNA. The sample includes about 370,000 distinct CDR3 sequences. Sample: blood T cells: a sorted CD56 or NKG2C T cell subset, CD4+ or CD8+ T cells, or bulk PBMC T cells (not recorded which). The receptors originated from a woman aged 45-60 years in good health.

This chain uses TRBV12-3 or TRBV12-4 with TRBJ1-2; TCRdb's D call of TRBD1 is untestable without DNA. The CDR3 runs to 15 residues. The CDR3 loop reads CASSLRQGGTGGYTF.

The chain joins TRBV12-3 or TRBV12-4 to TRBJ2-7; no DNA is available, so the TRBD1 call from TCRdb remains unchecked. CDR3 size: 15 residues. CDR3 in amino acids: CASSHTWGAGNEQYF.

The V and J genes are TRBV20-1 and TRBJ2-2; TCRdb's D gene call, TRBD2, goes unchecked for lack of DNA. CDR1 and CDR2 from the germline V gene are DFQATT and SNEGSKA (reference sequence). The CDR3 runs 17 residues. The CDR3 sequence is CSARDPSGRASTGELFF.

V gene TRBV20-1 combines with J gene TRBJ2-7; TCRdb outputs TRBD2, but without DNA this stays unchecked. The length of the CDR3 is 19 residues. Germline CDR1 is DFQATT and CDR2 is SNEGSKA (reference sequence). The chain's CDR3 is CSARGVGRRTSGRAGEQYF.

The chain carries TRBV7-3 and TRBJ1-2. The CDR3 has 13 residues. Per the germline V gene, CDR1 is SGHTA and CDR2 is FQGTGA. The CDR3: CASSFNRDIGYTF. Drawing the rest from reference TRBV7-3 and TRBJ1-2, the complete variable domain is GAGVSQTPSNKVTEKGKYVELRCDPISGHTALYWYRQSLGQGPEFLIYFQGTGAADDSGLPNDRFFAVRPEGSVSTLKIQRTERGDSAVYLCASSFNRDIGYTFGSGTRLTVV.

The V call is TRBV12-3 or TRBV12-4, the J call TRBJ1-1; TCRdb names TRBD1, which stays unverified in the absence of DNA. This CDR3 has 14 residues. CDR3 sequence: CASSQQGALAEAFF.